This T cell receptor beta chain was captured in a study of blood T cell repertoires in COVID-19. TCRdb keeps only in-frame clones here, not all; method: immunoSEQ multiplex PCR. The sample has about 310,000 clones, around 87% seen once. The CDR3 is 14 residues long. V lost 3 bases to trimming and J lost 4 bases, with 12 bases between them. Germline CDR1 KGHSH, CDR2 LQKENI. This clone is classed as medium-sized (0.01 to 0.1%). The sequence came from a woman aged 45-59 years who had recovered from COVID-19. The chain is built from TRBV18 and TRBJ1-2, with D unclear. Sequencing was done on a sample of peripheral blood. CDR3 sequence (DNA): TGTGCCAGCTCACCGACCTGGGGAGTCTATGGCTACACCTTC. The encoded protein is CASSPTWGVYGYTF.